This passage covers 3 T cell receptor beta chains from one sample sequenced in a study of cytomegalovirus exposure and HLA in healthy donors. Vbeta (60) and Jbeta (13) primers were used in the PCR. TCRdb's table, derived via immunoSEQ multiplex PCR, lists solely in-frame clones and lacks some. The sample shows about 140,000 clones, roughly 74% of them seen only once. Specimen: PBMCs. All receptors come from a young woman in good health and CMV-seropositive.

This clone showed up just once. The J gene is TRBJ1-4, the V gene TRBV5-1; D is unclear. This CDR3 region has 14 residues. Germline V lookup: CDR1 SGHRS, CDR2 YFSETQ. Between the trimmed V and J ends, which lost 0 bases and 4 bases, there was a span of 7 bases. The CDR3: CASSLGRSNEKLFF. The DNA of the CDR3 is TGCGCCAGCAGCTTGGGAAGGAGTAATGAAAAACTGTTTTTT. Complete variable domain (other parts from reference TRBV5-1 and TRBJ1-4): KAGVTQTPRYLIKTRGQQVTLSCSPISGHRSVSWYQQTPGQGLQFLFEYFSETQRNKGNFPGRFSGRQFSNSRSEMNVSTLELGDSALYLCASSLGRSNEKLFFGSGTQLSVL.

The rearrangement joins TRBV5-1 to TRBJ1-1, with TRBD1 identical over 8 bases. The CDR3 contains 15 residues. After removal of 0 bases from V and 5 bases from J, the junction contained 6 bases not matched to a gene. Per germline, CDR1 SGHRS and CDR2 YFSETQ. The CDR3 protein is CASSLGAGGRTEAFF. DNA of the CDR3: TGCGCCAGCAGCTTGGGGGCAGGGGGCCGGACTGAAGCTTTCTTT.

In regard to this clone: At one end, the junction sequence differs from germline, possibly due to a read error. The chain has TRBV7-9 and TRBJ1-6, with a tentative D call TRBD1 (6 bases). This CDR3 has 16 residues. Germline V gene sequence: CDR1 SEHNR, CDR2 FQNEAQ (reference sequence). The CDR3, as DNA: TGTTCCAGCAGCTTAGTCGGGCCAGGGGAAGGATCACCCCTCCACTTT. It yields the protein CSSSLVGPGEGSPLHF. The full variable domain, with the rest looked up from reference TRBV7-9 and TRBJ1-6, is DTGVSQNPRHKITKRGQNVTFRCDPISEHNRLYWYRQTLGQGPEFLTYFQNEAQLEKSRLLSDRFSAERPKGSFSTLEIQRTEQGDSAMYLCSSSLVGPGEGSPLHFGNGTRLTVT.